This T cell receptor beta chain was observed in a study of blood T cell repertoires in COVID-19. Across the whole study: Sample material is recorded as cDNA or gDNA derived from T cells, B-cell-depleted T cells, or PBMCs.

Germline V CDR1 and CDR2: MNHEY, SVGAGI. Between the trimmed V and J ends, which lost 6 bases and 8 bases, there was a span of 16 bases. This CDR3 is built from 13 residues. Authors' processing steps: The assay estimated nucleated cells by amplifying reference gene primers. Libraries were prepared by immunoSEQ multiplex PCR; TCRdb keeps only in-frame clonotypes and omits some of them. The V and J calls and the clone size are those of that table, but D and trimming were determined from the DNA. Seen here are hundreds of thousands of clones, around 90% observed once, and the top ten hold approximately 2.2%.

The sequence derives from a man between 18 and 35 years old with active or convalescent COVID-19. The chain couples TRBV6-5 to TRBJ1-2, with D maybe TRBD1 (6 bases). The sample consisted of peripheral blood. As DNA, the CDR3 is TGTGCCAGCAGCTACGCACAGGGATTGGGCTACACCTTC. Its translation is CASSYAQGLGYTF.